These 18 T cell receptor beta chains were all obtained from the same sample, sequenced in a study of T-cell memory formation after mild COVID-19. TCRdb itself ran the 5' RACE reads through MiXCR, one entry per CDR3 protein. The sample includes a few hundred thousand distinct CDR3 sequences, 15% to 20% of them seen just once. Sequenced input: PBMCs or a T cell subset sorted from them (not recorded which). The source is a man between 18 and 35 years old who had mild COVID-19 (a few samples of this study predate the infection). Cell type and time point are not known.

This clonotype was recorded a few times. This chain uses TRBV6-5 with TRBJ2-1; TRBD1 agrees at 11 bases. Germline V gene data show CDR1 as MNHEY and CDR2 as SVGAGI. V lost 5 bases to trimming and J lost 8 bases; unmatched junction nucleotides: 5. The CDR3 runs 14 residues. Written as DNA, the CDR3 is TGTGCCAGCAGTCGGGACAGGGGGAAATATGAGCAGTTCTTC. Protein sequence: CASSRDRGKYEQFF.

The CDR3 here is CASSAPGLAGTDTQYF. The CDR3 DNA reads TGTGCCAGCAGCGCCCCGGGACTAGCGGGGACAGATACGCAGTATTTT. The rearrangement uses TRBV9 and TRBJ2-3; 13 positions agree with TRBD2. CDR1 is SGDLS and CDR2 is YYNGEE in the germline V gene. The CDR3 extends over 16 amino acids. The V segment lost 3 bases and the J segment 3 bases; nucleotides outside the gene matches: 4.

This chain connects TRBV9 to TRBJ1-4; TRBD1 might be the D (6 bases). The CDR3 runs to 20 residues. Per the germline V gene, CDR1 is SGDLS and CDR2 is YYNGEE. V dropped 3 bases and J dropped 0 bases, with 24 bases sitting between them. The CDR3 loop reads CASSGHRVTGTSATNEKLFF. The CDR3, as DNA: TGTGCCAGCAGCGGACACAGGGTTACGGGAACCTCTGCAACTAATGAAAAACTGTTTTTT. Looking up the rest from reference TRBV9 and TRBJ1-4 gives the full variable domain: DSGVTQTPKHLITATGQRVTLRCSPRSGDLSVYWYQQSLDQGLQFLIQYYNGEERAKGNILERFSAQQFPDLHSELNLSSLELGDSALYFCASSGHRVTGTSATNEKLFFGSGTQLSVL.

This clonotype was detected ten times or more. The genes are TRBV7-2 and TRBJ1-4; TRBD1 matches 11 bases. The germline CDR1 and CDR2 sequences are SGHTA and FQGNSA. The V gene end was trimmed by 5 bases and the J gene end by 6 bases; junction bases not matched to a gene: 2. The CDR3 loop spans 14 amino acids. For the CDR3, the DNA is TGTGCCAGCAGCGTGGGACAGGGGGATGAAAAACTGTTTTTT. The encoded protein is CASSVGQGDEKLFF.

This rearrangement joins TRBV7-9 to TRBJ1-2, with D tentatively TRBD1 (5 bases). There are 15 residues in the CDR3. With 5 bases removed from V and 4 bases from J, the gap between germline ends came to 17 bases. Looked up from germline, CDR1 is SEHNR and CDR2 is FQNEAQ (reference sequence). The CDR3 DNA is TGTGCCAGCAGCACCACCGGGACGGACCCCTATGGCTACACCTTC. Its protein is CASSTTGTDPYGYTF.

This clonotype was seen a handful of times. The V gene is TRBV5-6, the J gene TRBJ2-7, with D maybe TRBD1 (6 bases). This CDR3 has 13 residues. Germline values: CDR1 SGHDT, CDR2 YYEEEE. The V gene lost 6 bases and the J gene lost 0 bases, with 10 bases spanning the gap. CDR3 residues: CASNSDSSYEQYF. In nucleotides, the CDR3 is TGTGCCAGCAACTCGGACAGCTCCTACGAGCAGTACTTC.

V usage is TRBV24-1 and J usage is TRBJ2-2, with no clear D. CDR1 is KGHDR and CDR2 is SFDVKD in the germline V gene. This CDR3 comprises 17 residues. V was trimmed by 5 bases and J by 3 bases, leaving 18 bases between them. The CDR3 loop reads CATSARTPGSYTGELFF. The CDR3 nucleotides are TGTGCCACCAGTGCTAGGACGCCCGGATCGTACACCGGGGAGCTGTTTTTT.

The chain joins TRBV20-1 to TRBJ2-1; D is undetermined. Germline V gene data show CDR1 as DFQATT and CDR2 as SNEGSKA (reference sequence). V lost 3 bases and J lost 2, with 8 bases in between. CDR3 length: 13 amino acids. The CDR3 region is CSASKATYNEQFF. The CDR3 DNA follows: TGCAGTGCTAGTAAGGCTACCTACAATGAGCAGTTCTTC.

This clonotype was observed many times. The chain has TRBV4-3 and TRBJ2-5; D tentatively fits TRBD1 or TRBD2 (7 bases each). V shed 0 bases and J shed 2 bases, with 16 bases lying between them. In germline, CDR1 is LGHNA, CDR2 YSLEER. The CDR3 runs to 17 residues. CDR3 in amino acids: CASSQEARGDYQETQYF. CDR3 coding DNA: TGCGCCAGCAGCCAAGAGGCCAGGGGGGACTATCAAGAGACCCAGTACTTC.

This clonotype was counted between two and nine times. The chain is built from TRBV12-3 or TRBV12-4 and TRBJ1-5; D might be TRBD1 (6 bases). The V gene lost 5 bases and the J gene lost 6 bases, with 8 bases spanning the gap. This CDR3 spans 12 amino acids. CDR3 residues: CASSEDSQPQHF. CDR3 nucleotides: TGTGCCAGCAGTGAGGACAGTCAGCCCCAGCATTTT.

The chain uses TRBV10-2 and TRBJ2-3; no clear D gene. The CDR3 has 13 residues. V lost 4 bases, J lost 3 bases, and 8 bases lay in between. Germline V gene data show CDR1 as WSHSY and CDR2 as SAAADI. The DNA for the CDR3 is TGCGCCAGCAGTGTACCCCCGACAGATACGCAGTATTTT. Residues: CASSVPPTDTQYF.

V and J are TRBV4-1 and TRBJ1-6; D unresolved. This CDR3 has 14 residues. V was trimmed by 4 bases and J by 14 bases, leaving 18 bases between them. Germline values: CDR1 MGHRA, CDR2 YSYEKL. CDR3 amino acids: CASSPNTLRETLHF. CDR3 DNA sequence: TGCGCCAGCAGCCCTAATACTTTGAGGGAAACCCTCCACTTT.

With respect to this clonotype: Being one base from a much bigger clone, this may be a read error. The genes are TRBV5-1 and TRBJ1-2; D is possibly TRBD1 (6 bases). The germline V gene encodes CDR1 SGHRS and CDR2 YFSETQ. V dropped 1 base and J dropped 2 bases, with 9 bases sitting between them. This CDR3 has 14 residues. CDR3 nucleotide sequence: TGCGCCAGCAGCTTGTACAGGGTCAACTATGGCTACACCTTC. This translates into CASSLYRVNYGYTF.

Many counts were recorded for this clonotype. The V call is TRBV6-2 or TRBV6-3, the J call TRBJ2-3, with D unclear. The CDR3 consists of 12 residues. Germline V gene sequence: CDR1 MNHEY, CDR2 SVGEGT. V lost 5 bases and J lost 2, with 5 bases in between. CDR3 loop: CASSTNTDTQYF. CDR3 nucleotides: TGTGCCAGCAGTACCAACACAGATACGCAGTATTTT.

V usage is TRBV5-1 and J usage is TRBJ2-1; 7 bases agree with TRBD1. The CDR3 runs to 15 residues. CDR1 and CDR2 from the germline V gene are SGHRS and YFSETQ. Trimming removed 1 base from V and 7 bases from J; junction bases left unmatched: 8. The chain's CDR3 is CASSLFGDRPNEQFF. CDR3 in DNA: TGCGCCAGCAGCTTGTTCGGGGACAGACCGAATGAGCAGTTCTTC.

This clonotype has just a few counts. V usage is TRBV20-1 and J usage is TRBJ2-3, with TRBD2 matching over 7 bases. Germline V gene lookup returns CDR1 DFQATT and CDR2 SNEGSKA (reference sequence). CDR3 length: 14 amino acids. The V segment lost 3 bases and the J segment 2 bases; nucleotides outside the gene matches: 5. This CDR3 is CSASGAGPTDTQYF. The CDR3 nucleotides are TGCAGTGCTAGTGGAGCGGGGCCCACAGATACGCAGTATTTT.

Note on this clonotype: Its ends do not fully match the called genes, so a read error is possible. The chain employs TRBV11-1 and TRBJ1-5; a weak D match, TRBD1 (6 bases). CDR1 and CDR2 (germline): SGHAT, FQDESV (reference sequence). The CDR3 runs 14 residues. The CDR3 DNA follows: TGTGCCAGCAGCTTAACGACAGGCAGCCAGCCCAAGCATTTT. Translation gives CASSLTTGSQPKHF. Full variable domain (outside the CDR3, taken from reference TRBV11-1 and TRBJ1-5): EAEVAQSPRYKITEKSQAVAFWCDPISGHATLYWYRQILGQGPELLVQFQDESVVDDSQLPKDRFSAERLKGVDSTLKIQPAELGDSAMYLCASSLTTGSQPKHFGDGTRLSIL.

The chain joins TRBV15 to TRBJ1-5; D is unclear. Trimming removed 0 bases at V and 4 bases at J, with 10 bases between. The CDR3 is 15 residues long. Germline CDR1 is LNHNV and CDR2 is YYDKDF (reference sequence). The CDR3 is CATSREDVGNQPQHF. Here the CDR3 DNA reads TGTGCCACCAGCAGAGAGGATGTGGGTAATCAGCCCCAGCATTTT.